This paragraph reports one T cell receptor (beta chain). This clone was detected ten times or more. No antigen is known for it. Mouse gene names and germline sequences are used here. The read comes to an end 4 residues before the CDR3 does, leaving the germline J gene to fill in the end. This same CDR3 is encoded by further DNA sequences in the sample. The sample originates from a study of CD8+ T cells in alopecia areata (dated by TCRdb to the late 2010s). Study-wide context: Skin from C3H/HeJ donors aged about 6-12 months with spontaneous alopecia was grafted onto female C3H/HeJ recipients aged roughly 6-10 weeks. The study used high-throughput TCRbeta sequencing to examine T cell clonal expansion in alopecia areata, in both the C3H/HeJ mouse model and human patients. In humans, TCRbeta sequencing was performed on scalp tissue and on sorted CD4+ and CD8+ peripheral blood T cells from healthy controls and from patients with patchy or totalis/universalis alopecia areata. Clonality in the scalp was compared among normal scalp (n=4), patchy alopecia areata scalp (n=8), and alopecia totalis/universalis scalp (n=8). RNA came from the PAXgene miRNA kit for fixed scalp, the miRNeasy kit for PBMCs, and the RNeasy kit for mouse skin. TCRbeta CDR3 regions were amplified by immunoSEQ multiplex PCR using 35 Vbeta forward and 13 Jbeta reverse primers.

The protocol used for the library was the immunoSEQ multiplex PCR assay. To provide template for TCR sequencing, every sample had RNA extracted and reverse transcribed into cDNA. First-strand cDNA was synthesized using SuperScript III with a 2:1 mix of oligo-dT and random hexamers. Amplification bias was assessed with a synthetic immune receptor repertoire, and residual bias was removed computationally. Sequencing of the libraries was done on Illumina HiSeq using 60 bp reads that spanned the CDR3 and were read from J toward V. The study's own analysis went as follows. After raw reads were preprocessed to remove errors, the CDR3 was defined following IMGT conventions as running from the conserved cysteine to phenylalanine. Clonality was computed by normalizing Shannon entropy by log2 of the number of productive unique TCRs and subtracting the result from 1. Whether each scalp clone was CD4 or CD8 was inferred by checking scalp TCRbeta sequences against the CD4 and CD8 repertoires from sorted blood. The table was pulled from immuneACCESS by TCRdb, which kept in-frame rearrangements only. Such tables lose some clones; where checked, under half of the loss comes from unresolved V genes, and the rest has no known cause. D and trimming come from the DNA, and the V and J calls and clone size come from that table. This sample contains 270,000 or so clones, none of which is a singleton. The ten biggest clones cover roughly 1.2% of the sample.

From its cysteine to its phenylalanine, the CDR3 spans 14 amino acids. Only the CDR3 bases that were read are kept: 30 of them, in frame from base 1. The germline V gene specifies SGHSN as CDR1 and HYEKVE as CDR2. Cells from pooled mouse cutaneous lymph nodes were stained for CD4, CD8alpha, NKG2D, NKG2ACE and other markers and then sorted on a BD Influx. What the research found in general, with its limitations: Compared with normal scalp, lesional scalp, particularly in alopecia totalis/universalis, had higher clonality and more expanded CD8+ clones, which suggests antigenic drive. Shared TCR sequences between patients were less evident than in mice, which may be partly attributable to HLA diversity in the patient population. Scalp TCR repertoire analysis is complicated because resident alphabeta T cells in normal human skin are also sequenced, whereas mouse skin is dominated by gammadelta T cells.

The material sequenced was CD4+ T cells sorted from a lymph node. Recombination joined TRBV12-1 with TRBJ1-2; the central 9 bases match TRBD1. This sequence originates from a C3H/HeJ mouse with alopecia areata. This strain is of MHC haplotype H2-k. The DNA read from the CDR3 is TGTGCCAGCTCTCTGCCGGGACAGGGTTCC. It is translated as CASSLPGQGS. The CDR3 as a whole reads CASSLPGQGSDYTF.